This T cell receptor beta chain emerged from a study of blood T cell repertoires in COVID-19. Study-wide background: Sources were T cells, B-cell-depleted T cells, or PBMCs; the material itself was cDNA or gDNA.

Study processing details: Quantification of nucleated cells was approximated via reference gene primer amplification. The data were produced by immunoSEQ multiplex PCR, yet TCRdb's version contains in-frame clones alone and is incomplete. V and J calls and clone size are those listed in that table; D and trimming were worked out from the DNA. The sample yields 110,000 to 150,000 clones, approximately 85% seen once. The trim removed 9 bases at V and 7 bases at J, leaving 15 bases unmatched. The CDR3 length is 18 residues. The germline V gene has CDR1 MNHEY and CDR2 SMNVEV (reference sequence). This chain joins TRBV27 and TRBJ2-1, with 16 positions matching TRBD2. Sequencing was done on a sample of peripheral blood. The origin of this receptor is a man between 65 and 80 years old with acute or convalescent COVID-19. CDR3: CASSLFGTSGRAGNEQFF. CDR3 DNA sequence: TGTGCCAGTAGTCTATTCGGGACTAGCGGGAGGGCCGGGAATGAGCAGTTCTTC.